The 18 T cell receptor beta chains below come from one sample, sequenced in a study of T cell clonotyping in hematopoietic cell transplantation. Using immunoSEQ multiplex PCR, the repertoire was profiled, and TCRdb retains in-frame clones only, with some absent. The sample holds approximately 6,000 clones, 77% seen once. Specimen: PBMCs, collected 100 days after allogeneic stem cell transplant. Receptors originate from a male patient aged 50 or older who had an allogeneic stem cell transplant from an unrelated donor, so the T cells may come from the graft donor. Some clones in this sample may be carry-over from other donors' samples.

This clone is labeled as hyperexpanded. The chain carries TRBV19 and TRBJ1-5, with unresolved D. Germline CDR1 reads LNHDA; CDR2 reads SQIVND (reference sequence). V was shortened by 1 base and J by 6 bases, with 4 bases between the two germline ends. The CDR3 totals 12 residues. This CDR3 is CASSIGIQPQHF. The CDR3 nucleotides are TGTGCCAGTAGTATAGGGATTCAGCCCCAGCATTTT.

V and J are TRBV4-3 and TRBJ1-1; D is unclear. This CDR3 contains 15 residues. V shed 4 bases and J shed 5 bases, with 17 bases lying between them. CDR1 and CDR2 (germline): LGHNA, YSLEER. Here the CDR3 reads CASSPTLAFGTEAFF. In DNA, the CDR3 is TGCGCCAGCAGCCCCACCCTAGCTTTTGGGACTGAAGCTTTCTTT.

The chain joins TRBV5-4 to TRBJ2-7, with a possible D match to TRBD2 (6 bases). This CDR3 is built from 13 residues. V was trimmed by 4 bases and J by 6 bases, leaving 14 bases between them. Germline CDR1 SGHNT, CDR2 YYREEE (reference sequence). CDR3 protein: CASSPPGGFEQYF. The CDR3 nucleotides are TGTGCCAGCAGCCCCCCTGGAGGGTTCGAGCAGTACTTC.

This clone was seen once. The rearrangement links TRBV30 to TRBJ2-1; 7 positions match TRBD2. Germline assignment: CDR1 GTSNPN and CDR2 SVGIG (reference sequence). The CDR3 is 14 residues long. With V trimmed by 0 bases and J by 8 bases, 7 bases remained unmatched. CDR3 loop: CAWSVVWGGDEQFF. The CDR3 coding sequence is TGTGCCTGGAGTGTAGTATGGGGGGGGGATGAGCAGTTCTTC.

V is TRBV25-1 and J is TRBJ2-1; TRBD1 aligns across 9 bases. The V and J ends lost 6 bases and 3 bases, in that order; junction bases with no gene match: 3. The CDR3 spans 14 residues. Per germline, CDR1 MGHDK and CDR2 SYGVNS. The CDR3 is CASRNRGLYNEQFF. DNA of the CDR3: TGTGCCAGCAGGAACAGGGGGCTCTACAATGAGCAGTTCTTC.

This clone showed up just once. As DNA, the CDR3 is TGTGCCTGGTCCAGGGGGGAACTCAACTATGGCTACACCTTC. It yields the protein CAWSRGELNYGYTF. The chain combines TRBV30 with TRBJ1-2; 7 bases agree with TRBD1. CDR3 length equals 14 residues. Germline lookup yields CDR1 GTSNPN and CDR2 SVGIG (reference sequence). V gave up 5 bases and J gave up 2 bases; unmatched junction bases: 8.

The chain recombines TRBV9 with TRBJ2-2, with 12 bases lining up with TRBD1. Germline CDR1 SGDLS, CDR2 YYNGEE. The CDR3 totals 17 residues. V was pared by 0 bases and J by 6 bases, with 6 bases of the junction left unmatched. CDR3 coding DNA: TGTGCCAGCAGCGTAGCCACCGGGACAGGGGGCTCCGGGGAGCTGTTTTTT. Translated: CASSVATGTGGSGELFF.

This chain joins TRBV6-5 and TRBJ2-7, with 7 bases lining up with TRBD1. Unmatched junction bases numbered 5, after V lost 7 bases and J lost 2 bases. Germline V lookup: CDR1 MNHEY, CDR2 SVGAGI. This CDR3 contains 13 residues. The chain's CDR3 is CASTRGQPYEQYF. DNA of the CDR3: TGTGCCAGCACCAGGGGACAGCCCTACGAGCAGTACTTC.

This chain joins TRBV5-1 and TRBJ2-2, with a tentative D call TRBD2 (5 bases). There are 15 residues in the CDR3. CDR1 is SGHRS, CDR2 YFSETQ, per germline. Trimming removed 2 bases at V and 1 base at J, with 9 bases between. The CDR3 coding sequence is TGCGCCAGCAGCTTTGAAAGCGGGAACACCGGGGAGCTGTTTTTT. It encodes CASSFESGNTGELFF.

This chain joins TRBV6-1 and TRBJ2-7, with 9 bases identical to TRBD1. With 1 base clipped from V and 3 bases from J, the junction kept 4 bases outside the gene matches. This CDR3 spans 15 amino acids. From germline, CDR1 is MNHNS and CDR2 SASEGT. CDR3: CASSEDGTGHYEQYF. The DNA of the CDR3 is TGTGCCAGCAGTGAAGACGGGACAGGGCACTACGAGCAGTACTTC.

CDR3 sequence reads: CASSPSQMAGIEQYF. In DNA, the CDR3 is TGTGCCAGCAGCCCGTCCCAAATGGCGGGGATAGAGCAGTACTTC. This rearrangement joins TRBV4-2 to TRBJ2-7, with D tentatively TRBD2 (6 bases). Trimming stripped 4 bases from V and 7 bases from J, with 20 bases between. Germline CDR1 and CDR2: LGHNA and YNFKEQ. This CDR3 spans 15 amino acids.

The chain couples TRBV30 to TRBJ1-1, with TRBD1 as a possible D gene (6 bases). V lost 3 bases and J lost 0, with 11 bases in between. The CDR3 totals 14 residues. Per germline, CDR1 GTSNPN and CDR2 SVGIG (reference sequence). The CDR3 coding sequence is TGTGCCTGGAGGTTAGGGACATTGAACACTGAAGCTTTCTTT. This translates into CAWRLGTLNTEAFF. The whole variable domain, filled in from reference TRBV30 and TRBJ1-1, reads SQTIHQWPATLVQPVGSPLSLECTVEGTSNPNLYWYRQAAGRGLQLLFYSVGIGQISSEVPQNLSASRPQDRQFILSSKKLLLSDSGFYLCAWRLGTLNTEAFFGQGTRLTVV.

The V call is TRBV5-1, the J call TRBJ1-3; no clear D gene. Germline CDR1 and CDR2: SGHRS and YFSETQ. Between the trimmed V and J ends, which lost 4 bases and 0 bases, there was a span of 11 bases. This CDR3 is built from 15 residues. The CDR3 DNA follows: TGCGCCAGCAGCAGCGGGAGTTACTCTGGAAACACCATATATTTT. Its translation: CASSSGSYSGNTIYF.

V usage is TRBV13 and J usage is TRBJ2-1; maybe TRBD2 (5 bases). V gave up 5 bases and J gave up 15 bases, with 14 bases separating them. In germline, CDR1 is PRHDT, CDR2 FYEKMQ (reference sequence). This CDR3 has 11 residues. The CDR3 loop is CASSTLGPLFF. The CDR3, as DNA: TGTGCCAGCAGCACACTAGGTCCCTTGTTCTTC.

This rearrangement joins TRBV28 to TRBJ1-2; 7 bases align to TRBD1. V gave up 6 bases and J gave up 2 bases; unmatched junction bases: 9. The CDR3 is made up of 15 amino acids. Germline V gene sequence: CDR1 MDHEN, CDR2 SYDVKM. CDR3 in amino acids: CASSLTGIGNYGYTF. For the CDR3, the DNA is TGTGCCAGCAGCCTGACAGGGATTGGAAACTATGGCTACACCTTC.

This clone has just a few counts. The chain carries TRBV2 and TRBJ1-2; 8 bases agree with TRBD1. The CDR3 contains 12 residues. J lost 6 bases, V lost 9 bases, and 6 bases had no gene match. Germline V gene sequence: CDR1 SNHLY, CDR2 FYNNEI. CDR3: CARRTGLDGYTF. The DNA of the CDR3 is TGTGCCAGGAGGACAGGGTTAGATGGCTACACCTTC. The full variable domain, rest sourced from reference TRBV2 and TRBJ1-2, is EPEVTQTPSHQVTQMGQEVILRCVPISNHLYFYWYRQILGQKVEFLVSFYNNEISEKSEIFDDQFSVERPDGSNFTLKIRSTKLEDSAMYFCARRTGLDGYTFGSGTRLTVV.

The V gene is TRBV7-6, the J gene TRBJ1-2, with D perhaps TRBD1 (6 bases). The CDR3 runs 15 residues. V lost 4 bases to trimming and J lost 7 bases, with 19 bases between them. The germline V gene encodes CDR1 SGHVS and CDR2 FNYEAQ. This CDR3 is CASSSTLGGQSGYTF. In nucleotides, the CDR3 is TGTGCCAGCAGCTCAACCCTGGGGGGGCAGAGTGGCTACACCTTC.

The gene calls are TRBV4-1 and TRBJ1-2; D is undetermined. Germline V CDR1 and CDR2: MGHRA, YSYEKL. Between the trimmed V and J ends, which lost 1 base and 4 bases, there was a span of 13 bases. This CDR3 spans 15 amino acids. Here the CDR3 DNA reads TGCGCCAGCAGCCAAGGCTTCGGACGGTCCTATGGCTACACCTTC. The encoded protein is CASSQGFGRSYGYTF.